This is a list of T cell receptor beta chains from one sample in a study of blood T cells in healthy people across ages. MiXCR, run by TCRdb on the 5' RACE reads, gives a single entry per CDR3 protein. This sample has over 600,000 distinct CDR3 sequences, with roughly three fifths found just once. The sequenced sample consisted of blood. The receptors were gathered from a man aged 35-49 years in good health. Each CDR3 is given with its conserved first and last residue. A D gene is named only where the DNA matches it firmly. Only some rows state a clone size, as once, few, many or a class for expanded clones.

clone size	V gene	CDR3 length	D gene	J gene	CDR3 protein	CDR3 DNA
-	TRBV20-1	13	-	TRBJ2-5	CSASGMVRDEQYF	TGCAGTGCTAGCGGGATGGTCAGGGATGAGCAGTACTTC
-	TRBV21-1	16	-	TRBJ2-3	CASSKLTSGISDTQYF	TGTGCCAGCAGCAAACTGACTAGCGGGATATCGGATACGCAGTATTTT
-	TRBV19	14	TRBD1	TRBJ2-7	CASSARDRGDEQYF	TGTGCCAGTAGTGCCCGGGACAGGGGTGACGAGCAGTACTTC
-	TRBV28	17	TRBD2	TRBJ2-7	CASSFTSGSPSSYEQYF	TGTGCCAGCAGTTTCACTAGCGGGAGTCCATCTTCCTACGAGCAGTACTTC
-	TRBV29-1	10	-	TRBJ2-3	CSAGVDTQYF	TGCAGCGCGGGAGTGGATACGCAGTATTTT
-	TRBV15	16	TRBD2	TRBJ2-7	CATSREPSGRVNEQYF	TGTGCCACCAGCAGAGAGCCTAGCGGGAGGGTAAATGAGCAGTACTTC
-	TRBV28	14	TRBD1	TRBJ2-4	CASRGADRLHIQYF	TGTGCCAGCAGGGGAGCGGACAGGTTGCACATTCAGTACTTC
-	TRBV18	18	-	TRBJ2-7	CASSPRSLGDLSTYEQYF	TGTGCCAGCTCACCACGGTCCCTCGGGGATCTTTCTACCTACGAGCAGTACTTC
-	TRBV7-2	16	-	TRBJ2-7	CASSLAAGLGSYEQYF	TGTGCCAGCAGCTTAGCCGCGGGGCTCGGGTCCTACGAGCAGTACTTC
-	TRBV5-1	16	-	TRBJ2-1	CASSLIGGELGETQFF	TGCGCCAGCAGCCTCATAGGGGGAGAACTCGGGGAGACCCAGTTCTTC
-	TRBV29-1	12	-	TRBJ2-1	CSDRVAANEQFF	TGCAGCGACAGGGTAGCCGCCAATGAGCAGTTCTTC
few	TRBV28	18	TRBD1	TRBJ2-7	CASSLPAPRQGAYGEQYF	TGTGCCAGCAGTTTACCGGCTCCTAGACAGGGAGCTTATGGCGAGCAGTACTTC
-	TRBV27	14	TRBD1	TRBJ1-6	CASRKGQNNSPLHF	TGTGCCAGCAGGAAGGGACAGAATAATTCACCCCTCCACTTT
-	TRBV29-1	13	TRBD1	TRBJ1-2	CSVGPDREDGYTF	TGCAGCGTTGGGCCGGACAGGGAGGATGGCTACACCTTC
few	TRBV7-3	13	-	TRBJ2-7	CASSPGITYEQYF	TGTGCCAGCAGCCCTGGGATTACCTACGAGCAGTACTTC
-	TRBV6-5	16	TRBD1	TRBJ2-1	CASSYSIDALDRDEFF	TGTGCCAGCAGTTACTCGATTGATGCCTTGGACAGGGATGAGTTCTTC
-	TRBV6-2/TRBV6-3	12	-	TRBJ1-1	CASSYAQRIAFF	TGTGCCAGCAGTTACGCCCAGCGGATAGCTTTCTTT
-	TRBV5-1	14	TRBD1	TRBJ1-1	CASSWDRGNTEAFF	TGCGCCAGCAGCTGGGACAGGGGCAACACTGAAGCTTTCTTT
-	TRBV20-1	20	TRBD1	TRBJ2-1	CSARDPGEGQGAGGIYEQFF	TGCAGTGCTAGAGACCCCGGGGAGGGACAGGGGGCGGGAGGTATATATGAGCAGTTCTTC
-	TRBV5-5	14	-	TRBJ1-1	CASSLGFSFTEAFF	TGTGCCAGCAGCTTGGGGTTTTCTTTCACTGAAGCTTTCTTT
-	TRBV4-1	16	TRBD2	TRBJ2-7	CASSQGLAGVFNEQYF	TGCGCCAGCAGCCAAGGACTAGCGGGAGTATTCAATGAGCAGTACTTC
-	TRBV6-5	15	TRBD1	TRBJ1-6	CASSYGTARGSPLHF	TGTGCCAGCAGTTACGGGACAGCGAGGGGTTCACCCCTCCACTTT
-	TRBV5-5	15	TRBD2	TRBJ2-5	CASSLDGGAEETQYF	TGTGCCAGCAGCTTGGACGGGGGGGCAGAAGAGACCCAGTACTTC
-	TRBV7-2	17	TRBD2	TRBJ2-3	CASSSRQDRPAGGTQYF	TGTGCCAGCAGCTCACGACAAGATCGACCGGCGGGGGGTACGCAGTATTTT
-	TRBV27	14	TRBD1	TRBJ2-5	CASSISGGWETQYF	TGTGCCAGCTCTATTTCAGGGGGTTGGGAGACCCAGTACTTC
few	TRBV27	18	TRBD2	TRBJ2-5	CASSLIKLAGGIQETQYF	TGTGCCAGCAGCCTCATTAAACTAGCGGGAGGGATTCAAGAGACCCAGTACTTC
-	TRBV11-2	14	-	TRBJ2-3	CASSLDVEGDTQYF	TGTGCCAGCAGCTTAGATGTGGAAGGAGATACGCAGTATTTT
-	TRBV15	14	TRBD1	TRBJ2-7	CATSRTTGTYEQYF	TGTGCCACCAGCAGAACGACAGGGACCTACGAGCAGTACTTC
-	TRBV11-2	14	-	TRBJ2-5	CASSLLSGQETQYF	TGTGCCAGCAGCTTATTGTCCGGGCAAGAGACCCAGTACTTC
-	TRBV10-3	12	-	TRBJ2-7	CAIGGNSYEQYF	TGTGCCATCGGGGGAAACTCCTACGAGCAGTACTTC
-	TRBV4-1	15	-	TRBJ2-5	CASSQDLRREETQYF	TGCGCCAGCAGCCAAGATCTAAGGAGAGAGGAGACCCAGTACTTC
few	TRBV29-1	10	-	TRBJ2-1	CSVEHNEQFF	TGCAGCGTTGAGCACAATGAGCAGTTCTTC
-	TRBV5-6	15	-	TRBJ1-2	CASSLDGSPYYGYTF	TGTGCCAGCAGCTTGGATGGCAGCCCTTACTATGGCTACACCTTC
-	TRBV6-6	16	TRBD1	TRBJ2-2	CASSADRGSDTGELFF	TGTGCCAGCAGTGCGGACAGGGGGTCAGACACCGGGGAGCTGTTTTTT
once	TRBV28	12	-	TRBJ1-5	CASSLPRMPQHF	TGTGCCAGCAGTTTACCCAGAATGCCCCAGCATTTT
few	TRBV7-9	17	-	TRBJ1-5	CASSQSPTGQRNQPQHF	TGTGCCAGCAGCCAGTCGCCAACGGGACAAAGGAATCAGCCCCAGCATTTT
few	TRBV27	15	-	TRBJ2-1	CASSSRPVAYNEQFF	TGTGCCAGCAGTTCCCGGCCGGTGGCCTACAATGAGCAGTTCTTC
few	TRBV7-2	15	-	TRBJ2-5	CASSFPAGYQETQYF	TGTGCCAGCAGCTTCCCGGCGGGGTACCAAGAGACCCAGTACTTC
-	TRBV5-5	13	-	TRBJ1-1	CAASLYMSTEAFF	TGTGCCGCCAGCCTGTATATGAGCACTGAAGCTTTCTTT
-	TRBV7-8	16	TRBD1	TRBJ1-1	CASSRTGPPMNTEAFF	TGTGCCAGCAGCCGGACAGGGCCTCCTATGAACACTGAAGCTTTCTTT
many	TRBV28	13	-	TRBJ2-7	CASSWTDSYEQYF	TGTGCCAGCAGTTGGACTGACTCCTACGAGCAGTACTTC
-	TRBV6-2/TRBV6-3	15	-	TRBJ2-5	CASSSPINLQETQYF	TGTGCCAGCAGTTCGCCCATTAATCTACAAGAGACCCAGTACTTC
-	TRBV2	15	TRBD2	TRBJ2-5	CASSELARGLETQYF	TGTGCCAGCAGCGAACTAGCGAGAGGGCTTGAGACCCAGTACTTC
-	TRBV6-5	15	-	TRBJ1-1	CASSYSGTPSTEAFF	TGTGCCAGCAGTTACTCCGGGACACCATCTACTGAAGCTTTCTTT
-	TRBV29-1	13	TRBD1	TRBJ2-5	CSAGTGDRETQYF	TGCAGCGCCGGGACAGGCGATCGGGAGACCCAGTACTTC
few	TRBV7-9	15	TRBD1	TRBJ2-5	CASSPGTGGKETQYF	TGTGCCAGCAGCCCGGGGACAGGCGGTAAAGAGACCCAGTACTTC